This TCR beta chain appears in the sequencing data of a study of Graves' ophthalmopathy and Graves' hyperthyroidism. Study-wide results and caveats: Stable hyperthyroidism and ophthalmopathy were told apart by a 13-signature model, which achieved 85% to 90% sensitivity and around 80% specificity. Blood samples also showed most expanded thyroid clonotypes exceeding 0.001 frequency.

Diagnostic conclusions were grounded in clinical symptoms, serum thyroxine, TRAb, thyroid ultrasound and orbital computed tomography. Amplifying from RNA transcripts, the study obtained TCR beta CDR3 regions. Investigators did first-round RT-PCR with HTBI primers, then second-round multiplex PCR. TCRdb passed the multiplex PCR reads through MiXCR, listing each CDR3 protein once. The sample lists approximately 640,000 distinct CDR3 sequences; about 40% were seen once. Germline loops: CDR1 LNHNV, CDR2 YYDKDF (reference sequence). The CDR3 totals 14 residues. V was cut by 3 bases and J by 5 bases, with 13 bases left in between. At least ten counts were recorded for this clonotype. Its antigen is still unknown.

The TCR originated in an adult man with Graves' ophthalmopathy. Sequences were obtained from peripheral blood. V gene TRBV15 combines with J gene TRBJ2-5; D gene unclear. CDR3 DNA sequence: TGTGCCACCAGCAGTGCCGGGCCTGGGGAGACCCAGTACTTC. Residues: CATSSAGPGETQYF.